A selection of T cell receptor beta chains follows, all from one sample in a study of OX40 agonist ivuxolimab in advanced cancers. Data came from immunoSEQ multiplex PCR; TCRdb stores just in-frame clones and leaves some out. The table shows 70,000 to 95,000 clones, with around 84% occurring only once. This sample comprised CD4+ or CD8+ T cells sorted from blood, obtained in a trial of the OX40 agonist ivuxolimab. The source is an adult with an advanced solid tumor such as melanoma, head and neck, liver or kidney cancer. The CDR3 runs from the conserved cysteine through the conserved F or W.

j_call v_call cdr3_aa
TRBJ2-2 TRBV11-2 CASSSGQTNTGELFF
TRBJ1-2 TRBV10-1 CASSGGQATLANYGYTF
TRBJ2-2 TRBV19 CASRPGGRVTGELFF
TRBJ1-4 TRBV6-5 CASASQGDNEKLFF
TRBJ2-7 TRBV6-1 CASSFPGLAEYEQYF
TRBJ1-1 TRBV4-2 CASSLGQGRTEAFF
TRBJ1-2 TRBV9 CASSVDPPRGRVDGYTF
TRBJ1-1 TRBV18 CASSPTAPDYITEAFF
TRBJ2-5 TRBV7-2 CASSLSPGGGTETQYF
TRBJ1-1 TRBV19 CASTLLPQGAMNTEAFF
TRBJ2-2 TRBV7-2 CASSLVGLADTGELFF